This T cell receptor (beta chain) was retrieved from a study of Ad26.COV2.S vaccination and SARS-CoV-2 variants. Overall study: The trial was COV1001 and the donor's arm was Ad26.COV2.S. Ad26.COV2.S shots went into the muscle once or twice, 56 days apart. Findings and caveats of the study: Those who received vaccine or placebo ended up with similar non-spike TCR breadth.

The length of the CDR3 is 15 residues. Trimming took 0 bases from V and 6 from J, leaving 13 bases between them. The V gene's germline CDR1 is SGHNT and CDR2 YYREEE (reference sequence). This clone has more than one count but fewer than ten. Its specificity is unknown. Regarding treatment: around 19 received Ad26.COV2.S at low or high dose, single or two shots; about 5 received placebo; per-sample allocation not given. Repertoires come from day 63 after the first vaccine or placebo injection. TCRdb's copy holds only in-frame clones and misses some; the assay was immunoSEQ multiplex PCR. Of 350,000 to 450,000 clones in the sample, roughly 84% are singletons; the top ten hold roughly 3.1%.

The sequence was collected from a person aged 18-65 years who received the Ad26.COV2.S COVID-19 vaccine or a placebo. The rearrangement uses TRBV5-4 and TRBJ2-4; D possibly corresponds to TRBD2 (7 bases). The starting material was peripheral blood, obtained in a trial of Ad26.COV2.S vaccine versus placebo. The CDR3 sequence: CASSLVGGAGNIQYF. Written as DNA, the CDR3 is TGTGCCAGCAGCTTGGTGGGGGGGGCCGGAAACATTCAGTACTTC.